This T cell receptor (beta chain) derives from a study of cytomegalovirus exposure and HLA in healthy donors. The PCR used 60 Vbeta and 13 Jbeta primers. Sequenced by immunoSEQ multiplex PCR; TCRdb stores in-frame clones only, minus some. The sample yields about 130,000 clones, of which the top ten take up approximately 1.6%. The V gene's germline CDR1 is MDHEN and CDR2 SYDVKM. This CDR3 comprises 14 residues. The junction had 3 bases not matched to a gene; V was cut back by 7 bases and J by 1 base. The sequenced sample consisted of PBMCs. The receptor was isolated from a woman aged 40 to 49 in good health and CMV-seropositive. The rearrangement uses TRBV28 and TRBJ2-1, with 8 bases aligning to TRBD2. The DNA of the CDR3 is TGTGCCAGCACAGCGGGAGATTCCTACAATGAGCAGTTCTTC. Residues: CASTAGDSYNEQFF.